A selection of T cell receptor beta chains follows, all from one sample in a study of cytomegalovirus exposure and HLA in healthy donors. TCRdb's copy holds only in-frame clones and misses some; the assay was immunoSEQ multiplex PCR. The data hold about 400,000 clones, with 86% observed a single time. The sequencing sample was made of PBMCs. Source of these receptors: a woman under 30 in good health and CMV-seronegative. The CDR3 runs from the conserved cysteine through the conserved F or W. Rows give clone size only sometimes, using once, few, many, or a class for an expanded clone.

CDR3: CASSRGGGGETQYF
size: NA
V: TRBV5-6
J: TRBJ2-5

CDR3: CASSSGQGPPQFF
size: NA
V: TRBV28
J: TRBJ2-1

CDR3: CATSGDSLNQPQHF
size: NA
V: TRBV15
J: TRBJ1-5

CDR3: CASSPTGVPNQPQHF
size: NA
V: TRBV28
J: TRBJ1-5

CDR3: CASSIFGLGVGEQFF
size: NA
V: TRBV19
J: TRBJ2-1

CDR3: CASSLNQRGEDSSTDTQYF
size: NA
V: TRBV11-2
J: TRBJ2-3

CDR3: CASSESRLNTGELFF
size: once
V: TRBV2
J: TRBJ2-2

CDR3: CASSSGGASYNEQFF
size: NA
V: TRBV27
J: TRBJ2-1

CDR3: CASSTGLFYEQYF
size: NA
V: TRBV19
J: TRBJ2-7

CDR3: CASSGGGPLGLTNTEAFF
size: NA
V: TRBV28
J: TRBJ1-1

CDR3: CASSLPGSPLNF
size: NA
V: TRBV7-8
J: TRBJ1-5

CDR3: CASSQRLAGGKQETQYF
size: NA
V: TRBV11-2
J: TRBJ2-5

CDR3: CASSERAGESPLHF
size: few
V: TRBV6-1
J: TRBJ1-6

CDR3: CASSPVGGAYEQYF
size: NA
V: TRBV27
J: TRBJ2-7

CDR3: CASGRQGAYEQYF
size: NA
V: TRBV5-1
J: TRBJ2-7

CDR3: CASSYLDEKLFF
size: once
V: TRBV11-2
J: TRBJ1-4

CDR3: CASRSRVSGNTIYF
size: NA
V: TRBV7-4
J: TRBJ1-3

CDR3: CARGGFAGSTTADTQYF
size: NA
V: TRBV2
J: TRBJ2-3

CDR3: CASSLPGSNEKLFF
size: NA
V: TRBV28
J: TRBJ1-4

CDR3: CASSLVGGANTEAFF
size: NA
V: TRBV7-9
J: TRBJ1-1

CDR3: CASSYNRGTAYEQYF
size: NA
V: TRBV6-5
J: TRBJ2-7

CDR3: CASREKGVNLYGYTF
size: NA
V: TRBV27
J: TRBJ1-2

CDR3: CASSGTGFGTDTQYF
size: once
V: TRBV14
J: TRBJ2-3

CDR3: CSVEKGQGLFGYTF
size: NA
V: TRBV29-1
J: TRBJ1-2

CDR3: CASRTATGGYGYTF
size: few
V: TRBV6-5
J: TRBJ1-2

CDR3: CASSLGTRLGYGYTF
size: NA
V: TRBV5-1
J: TRBJ1-2

CDR3: CAWSPSFPRAQRGIQYF
size: NA
V: TRBV30
J: TRBJ2-4

CDR3: CASSQDFRTGGKFAYEQYF
size: NA
V: TRBV14
J: TRBJ2-7

CDR3: CASSQGFVRGYISNEQFF
size: NA
V: TRBV4-1
J: TRBJ2-1

CDR3: CASSLVAGQTNEQYF
size: NA
V: TRBV5-1
J: TRBJ2-7

CDR3: CASSDRGLEAFF
size: few
V: TRBV6-5
J: TRBJ1-1

CDR3: CASSLNQGVSNQPQHF
size: once
V: TRBV5-8
J: TRBJ1-5

CDR3: CAISGTGGGDEQFF
size: NA
V: TRBV10-3
J: TRBJ2-1

CDR3: CASSPSMGGEQYF
size: NA
V: TRBV9
J: TRBJ2-7

CDR3: CASSSPRQGGEKLFF
size: once
V: TRBV18
J: TRBJ1-4

CDR3: CASSLEQGDNEQFF
size: NA
V: TRBV7-9
J: TRBJ2-1

CDR3: CASSHDRPSTNEKLFF
size: NA
V: TRBV2
J: TRBJ1-4

CDR3: CASSPMIGRTEAFF
size: NA
V: TRBV9
J: TRBJ1-1

CDR3: CASSFQGNTEAFF
size: NA
V: TRBV28
J: TRBJ1-1

CDR3: CASSLGSGGADTQYF
size: NA
V: TRBV7-2
J: TRBJ2-3

CDR3: CASSETLGDNTGELFF
size: NA
V: TRBV9
J: TRBJ2-2

CDR3: CASSLGGSGVPQYF
size: NA
V: TRBV28
J: TRBJ2-3

CDR3: CASSPQRGLRYGYTF
size: NA
V: TRBV5-4
J: TRBJ1-2

CDR3: CASSPREGSDTQYF
size: NA
V: TRBV27
J: TRBJ2-3

CDR3: CASSLDGQGDEQFF
size: NA
V: TRBV5-1
J: TRBJ2-1

CDR3: CASSTQVNEQFF
size: NA
V: TRBV7-2
J: TRBJ2-1

CDR3: CSVYRLGNEKLFF
size: NA
V: TRBV29-1
J: TRBJ1-4

CDR3: CASSVGQGAGNEQFF
size: NA
V: TRBV5-1
J: TRBJ2-1

CDR3: CASSGLAGGFETITEQYF
size: NA
V: TRBV28
J: TRBJ2-7

CDR3: CSAEGLSPLHF
size: NA
V: TRBV20-1
J: TRBJ1-6

CDR3: CASSYSLTGDEQFF
size: NA
V: TRBV5-4
J: TRBJ2-1

CDR3: CASSAAPGDMSSYNSPLHF
size: NA
V: TRBV9
J: TRBJ1-6

CDR3: CSVGDGGVSNQPQHF
size: NA
V: TRBV29-1
J: TRBJ1-5

CDR3: CASSSGRTSGGNNEQFF
size: few
V: TRBV5-1
J: TRBJ2-1

CDR3: CASSLNSASAYNEQFF
size: NA
V: TRBV7-3
J: TRBJ2-1

CDR3: CASSKAGDWARVDQPQHF
size: NA
V: TRBV21-1
J: TRBJ1-5

CDR3: CASSLKGQGSQETQYF
size: NA
V: TRBV5-1
J: TRBJ2-5